These T cell receptor beta chains were read from a single sample in a study of cytomegalovirus exposure and HLA in healthy donors. Sequenced by immunoSEQ multiplex PCR; TCRdb stores in-frame clones only, minus some. The top ten clones hold more than 1.5% of a sample with about 120,000 clones, approximately 70% of them seen once. What was sequenced was PBMCs. These receptors were taken from a man aged 18 to 30 in good health and CMV-seronegative. CDR3s include the opening cysteine and the closing phenylalanine or tryptophan. Fields, in order: D gene, clone size, J gene, V gene, CDR3 protein, CDR3 DNA. A D gene is named only where the DNA matches it firmly. Size is omitted from some rows. Given values are once, few, many or a class for expanded clones.

NA	NA	TRBJ1-5	TRBV27	CASNFFYQPQHF	TGTGCCAGCAACTTTTTTTATCAGCCCCAGCATTTT
NA	NA	TRBJ1-1	TRBV7-9	CASSYDTNTEAFF	TGTGCCAGCAGCTACGACACGAACACTGAAGCTTTCTTT
TRBD2	few	TRBJ2-7	TRBV18	CASSPTFTGLQYEQYF	TGTGCCAGCTCACCCACCTTTACGGGACTACAATACGAGCAGTACTTC
TRBD1	few	TRBJ1-3	TRBV7-2	CASSQGQVSGNTIYF	TGTGCCAGCAGCCAGGGACAGGTTTCTGGAAACACCATATATTTT
NA	NA	TRBJ2-2	TRBV7-8	CASIFRANTGELFF	TGTGCCAGCATATTCAGGGCGAACACCGGGGAGCTGTTTTTT
TRBD2	NA	TRBJ2-1	TRBV9	CASSVEAGGPDLIGYNEQFF	TGTGCCAGCAGCGTAGAAGCGGGGGGGCCCGACCTAATTGGCTACAATGAGCAGTTCTTC
NA	NA	TRBJ2-1	TRBV20-1	CSAMADWWQFF	TGCAGTGCTATGGCAGACTGGTGGCAGTTCTTC
TRBD1	NA	TRBJ2-7	TRBV27	CASSPGTGWVYEQYF	TGTGCCAGCAGTCCCGGGACAGGTTGGGTCTACGAGCAGTACTTC
NA	NA	TRBJ1-1	TRBV28	CASNPGRANTEAFF	TGTGCCAGCAACCCTGGCAGGGCGAACACTGAAGCTTTCTTT
TRBD1	NA	TRBJ1-1	TRBV6-1	CATDRAVNTEAFF	TGTGCCACCGACAGGGCCGTGAACACTGAAGCTTTCTTT
NA	few	TRBJ1-4	TRBV5-4	CASSSGRGREEKLFF	TGTGCCAGCAGCTCGGGGAGGGGCCGGGAAGAAAAACTGTTTTTT
TRBD2	NA	TRBJ2-1	TRBV25-1	CSSSGGLAGYNEQFF	TGTTCCAGCAGTGGGGGACTAGCCGGCTACAATGAGCAGTTCTTC
NA	NA	TRBJ1-5	TRBV2	CASKSQYNQPQHF	TGTGCCAGCAAGTCACAGTACAATCAGCCCCAGCATTTT
NA	NA	TRBJ2-7	TRBV30	CAWSGGSYEQYF	TGTGCCTGGAGCGGGGGCTCCTACGAGCAGTACTTC
NA	NA	TRBJ2-2	TRBV10-1	CASSALDPGELFF	TGCGCCAGCAGTGCCCTAGACCCCGGGGAGCTGTTTTTT
TRBD2	few	TRBJ2-7	TRBV30	CAWRPSGRASEQYF	TGTGCCTGGAGACCTAGCGGGAGGGCCAGCGAGCAGTACTTC
NA	NA	TRBJ1-1	TRBV19	CASSITGVNTEAFF	TGTGCCAGTAGTATAACCGGGGTGAACACTGAAGCTTTCTTT
NA	few	TRBJ2-7	TRBV6-1	CASTSGSVGLYEQYF	TGTGCCAGTACATCAGGCTCGGTTGGCCTCTACGAGCAGTACTTC
NA	NA	TRBJ1-1	TRBV19	CASSISVNTEAFF	TGTGCCAGTAGTATTTCGGTGAACACTGAAGCTTTCTTT
NA	NA	TRBJ1-2	TRBV7-9	CASSLQQGMDGYTF	TGTGCCAGCAGCTTACAACAGGGCATGGATGGCTACACCTTC
TRBD2	NA	TRBJ2-3	TRBV7-9	CASSYGAGGGTDTQYF	TGTGCCAGCAGCTATGGCGCGGGGGGGGGCACAGATACGCAGTATTTT
NA	NA	TRBJ2-7	TRBV9	CASSAASTSSYEQYF	TGTGCCAGCAGCGCCGCGTCCACGTCCTCCTACGAGCAGTACTTC
NA	once	TRBJ2-3	TRBV4-2	CASSQEAARVGSDTQYF	TGTGCCAGCAGCCAAGAGGCAGCCAGGGTCGGGTCAGATACGCAGTATTTT
TRBD1	NA	TRBJ2-7	TRBV19	CASSIRWDRGTYEQYF	TGTGCCAGTAGTATCCGATGGGACAGGGGTACCTACGAGCAGTACTTC
NA	NA	TRBJ1-2	TRBV25-1	CASSTLGPLQEAYTF	TGTGCCAGCAGTACCCTCGGGCCGTTACAGGAAGCCTACACCTTC
TRBD1	NA	TRBJ1-3	TRBV2	CASSVTGSGNTIYF	TGTGCCAGCAGTGTGACAGGGTCTGGAAACACCATATATTTT
NA	NA	TRBJ2-3	TRBV9	CASSVATAADTQYF	TGTGCCAGCAGCGTAGCTACGGCGGCAGATACGCAGTATTTT
TRBD1	NA	TRBJ2-2	TRBV29-1	CSVVGTGITGELFF	TGCAGCGTTGTAGGGACAGGGATCACCGGGGAGCTGTTTTTT